Presented here are 21 T cell receptor beta chains from one specimen sequenced in a study of cytomegalovirus exposure and HLA in healthy donors. Amplification used 60 Vbeta primers and 13 Jbeta primers. Measured with immunoSEQ multiplex PCR; TCRdb has only the in-frame clones, and not every one. The listing contains roughly 60,000 clones. Sequenced sample: PBMCs. These receptors all come from a woman aged 18-30 years in good health and CMV-seronegative.

This rearrangement joins TRBV7-8 to TRBJ2-5; D call uncertain. With 8 bases removed from V and 4 bases from J, the gap between germline ends came to 11 bases. Germline V gives CDR1 SGHVS, CDR2 FQNEAQ. The CDR3 has 12 residues. The CDR3 is CASQLWRETQYF. CDR3 coding DNA: TGTGCCAGCCAGCTGTGGAGAGAGACCCAGTACTTC. The variable domain in full, with the rest retrieved from reference TRBV7-8 and TRBJ2-5, is GAGVSQSPRYKVAKRGQDVALRCDPISGHVSLFWYQQALGQGPEFLTYFQNEAQLDKSGLPSDRFFAERPEGSVSTLKIQRTQQEDSAVYLCASQLWRETQYFGPGTRLLVL.

The V and J genes are TRBV25-1 and TRBJ2-7; 9 bases align to TRBD1. There are 15 residues in the CDR3. Germline lookup yields CDR1 MGHDK and CDR2 SYGVNS. V lost 6 bases, J lost 6 bases, and 12 bases stayed unmatched. The CDR3 protein is CASSGARDRVGEQYF. Here the CDR3 DNA reads TGTGCCAGCAGCGGGGCTCGGGACAGGGTTGGCGAGCAGTACTTC.

The V and J genes are TRBV5-6 and TRBJ2-5; TRBD2 might be the D (6 bases). The germline V and J ends were trimmed by 2 bases and 5 bases, with 13 bases remaining between them. The CDR3 is 14 amino acids. Germline V CDR1 and CDR2: SGHDT, YYEEEE. As DNA, the CDR3 is TGTGCCAGCAGCTTATCTTGGGCGGGGGAGACCCAGTACTTC. As protein: CASSLSWAGETQYF.

This chain connects TRBV7-9 to TRBJ1-1; 12 nucleotides agree with TRBD1. Trimming cost V 5 bases and J 6 bases; bases outside gene matches: 7. Germline CDR1 and CDR2: SEHNR and FQNEAQ (reference sequence). The CDR3 spans 15 residues. The CDR3 spells CASSNRDRGHPEAFF. The CDR3 DNA follows: TGTGCCAGCAGCAACCGGGACAGGGGGCATCCTGAAGCTTTCTTT.

This sequence joins TRBV28 and TRBJ2-1; TRBD2 aligns across 9 bases. Germline V gene data show CDR1 as MDHEN and CDR2 as SYDVKM. V dropped 8 bases and J dropped 4; count of bases not matched to a gene: 9. This CDR3 contains 15 residues. DNA for the CDR3: TGTGCCAGCCGGCCGGGGCTAGCGGGGTACAATGAGCAGTTCTTC. Its translation is CASRPGLAGYNEQFF.

This chain connects TRBV5-1 to TRBJ2-6; TRBD2 matches 13 bases. Germline V lookup: CDR1 SGHRS, CDR2 YFSETQ. The CDR3 has 18 residues. The V and J ends lost 4 bases and 3 bases, in that order; junction bases with no gene match: 7. In DNA form, the CDR3 reads TGCGCCAGCAGCCGCTGGACTAGCGGGGGACGTGGGGCCAACGTCCTGACTTTC. Translating gives CASSRWTSGGRGANVLTF.

The chain uses TRBV6-5 and TRBJ1-1, with a weak D call TRBD1 (6 bases). The V end lost 10 bases, the J end lost 1 base, and 19 bases lay between the germline ends. The CDR3 consists of 15 residues. From germline, CDR1 is MNHEY and CDR2 SVGAGI. CDR3 residues: CATLPTGTPNTEAFF. For the CDR3, the DNA is TGTGCCACCCTTCCGACCGGGACACCGAACACTGAAGCTTTCTTT.

The chain joins TRBV9 to TRBJ2-5; D might be TRBD2 (5 bases). The CDR3 sequence is 13 residues long. Germline V gene lookup returns CDR1 SGDLS and CDR2 YYNGEE. V was shortened by 3 bases and J by 5 bases, with 11 bases between the two germline ends. In nucleotides, the CDR3 is TGTGCCAGCAGCGGAAGAGGGCGGGAGACCCAGTACTTC. Its translation is CASSGRGRETQYF.

The genes are TRBV7-3 and TRBJ1-1; a weak D match, TRBD1 (5 bases). V was trimmed by 5 bases and J by 5 bases, leaving 15 bases between them. Germline loops: CDR1 SGHTA, CDR2 FQGTGA. The CDR3 is 14 residues long. The CDR3 loop is CASSARGSGTEAFF. Here the CDR3 DNA reads TGTGCCAGCAGCGCGCGGGGATCAGGGACTGAAGCTTTCTTT. Full variable domain (outside the CDR3, taken from reference TRBV7-3 and TRBJ1-1): GAGVSQTPSNKVTEKGKYVELRCDPISGHTALYWYRQSLGQGPEFLIYFQGTGAADDSGLPNDRFFAVRPEGSVSTLKIQRTERGDSAVYLCASSARGSGTEAFFGQGTRLTVV.

This rearrangement joins TRBV6-5 to TRBJ2-2; tentatively, D is TRBD2 (6 bases). Germline CDR1 is MNHEY and CDR2 is SVGAGI. The CDR3 is made up of 13 amino acids. Trimming took off 11 bases at V and 4 bases at J, with 14 bases between the two ends. In DNA form, the CDR3 reads TGTGCCTCGTGGCGGGAAGGCACCGGGGAGCTGTTTTTT. Its protein is CASWREGTGELFF.

The chain recombines TRBV6-6 with TRBJ1-2; D is possibly TRBD1 (6 bases). V was shortened by 6 bases and J by 5 bases, with 13 bases between the two germline ends. This CDR3 has 13 amino acids. Germline V gene sequence: CDR1 MNHNY, CDR2 SVGAGI (reference sequence). The CDR3 loop is CASSRDTLYGYTF. Here the CDR3 DNA reads TGTGCCAGCAGCAGGGACACCCTGTATGGCTACACCTTC.

V is TRBV30 and J is TRBJ1-1; D uncertain. CDR3 length equals 16 residues. Germline V lookup: CDR1 GTSNPN, CDR2 SVGIG (reference sequence). The ends were cut back, 4 bases at V and 0 bases at J, with 18 bases in the middle. Here the CDR3 reads CAWMVWRARMNTEAFF. The CDR3 nucleotides read TGTGCCTGGATGGTTTGGAGGGCACGAATGAACACTGAAGCTTTCTTT.

V gene TRBV19 combines with J gene TRBJ1-1; no clear D. In germline, CDR1 is LNHDA, CDR2 SQIVND (reference sequence). CDR3 size: 15 residues. Deletions cut 3 bases from V and 1 base from J, with 12 bases between. The CDR3 nucleotides read TGTGCCAGTAGTATCACCCAACATCAGAACACTGAAGCTTTCTTT. Amino acid sequence: CASSITQHQNTEAFF.

The chain links TRBV5-4 to TRBJ1-2; 7 positions match TRBD1. The CDR3 consists of 14 residues. V shed 0 bases, J shed 8 bases, and the junction held 7 bases outside the gene matches. Germline assignment: CDR1 SGHNT and CDR2 YYREEE (reference sequence). The CDR3 DNA sequence: TGTGCCAGCAGCTTGGGGGGACAGCTATTAGGCTACACCTTC. Translation gives CASSLGGQLLGYTF.

This sequence joins TRBV2 and TRBJ1-1; TRBD1 aligns across 7 bases. Losses at the gene ends were 8 bases for V and 0 bases for J; bases not matched to a gene: 3. CDR1 and CDR2 from the germline V gene are SNHLY and FYNNEI. The CDR3 is 13 residues long. The CDR3 protein is CASRGGLNTEAFF. CDR3 DNA sequence: TGTGCCAGCCGAGGGGGCTTGAACACTGAAGCTTTCTTT.

The V and J genes are TRBV6-1 and TRBJ2-7, with 8 bases fitting TRBD2. This CDR3 contains 15 residues. The V gene end was trimmed by 3 bases and the J gene end by 3 bases; junction bases not matched to a gene: 7. Germline values: CDR1 MNHNS, CDR2 SASEGT. CDR3 in DNA: TGTGCCAGCAGTGAGGGAGCGGGAGCGCTCTACGAGCAGTACTTC. Encoded protein: CASSEGAGALYEQYF.

The chain has TRBV2 and TRBJ2-1, with 12 bases fitting TRBD2. The junction had 5 bases not matched to a gene; V was cut back by 10 bases and J by 7 bases. The CDR3 runs to 13 residues. CDR1 is SNHLY and CDR2 is FYNNEI in the germline V gene. For the CDR3, the DNA is TGTGCCATTCTAGCGGGAGGGGTGAATGAGCAGTTCTTC. Encoded protein: CAILAGGVNEQFF.

The chain has TRBV10-2 and TRBJ1-2, with 8 positions matching TRBD1. Germline CDR1 and CDR2: WSHSY and SAAADI. The CDR3 spans 13 residues. J was trimmed by 4 bases and V by 5 bases; bases with no gene match: 3. CDR3 sequence reads: CASSPGQAYGYTF. In nucleotides, the CDR3 is TGCGCCAGCAGTCCGGGACAGGCCTATGGCTACACCTTC.

This chain connects TRBV30 to TRBJ2-1, with 15 bases matching TRBD2. CDR1 is GTSNPN, CDR2 SVGIG, per germline (reference sequence). Trimming took 5 bases from V and 8 from J; bases not matched to a gene: 4. The CDR3 has 14 residues. This CDR3 is CAWARTSGRDEQFF. CDR3 nucleotide sequence: TGTGCCTGGGCCAGGACTAGCGGGAGGGATGAGCAGTTCTTC.

The V and J genes are TRBV5-1 and TRBJ1-1, with 10 nucleotides matching TRBD1. V gave up 0 bases and J gave up 5 bases; unmatched junction bases: 7. The CDR3 extends over 16 amino acids. CDR1 and CDR2 (germline): SGHRS, YFSETQ. The CDR3 spells CASSLGLRTGGTEAFF. Written as DNA, the CDR3 is TGCGCCAGCAGCTTGGGATTGAGGACAGGGGGAACTGAAGCTTTCTTT. The full variable domain, rest sourced from reference TRBV5-1 and TRBJ1-1, is KAGVTQTPRYLIKTRGQQVTLSCSPISGHRSVSWYQQTPGQGLQFLFEYFSETQRNKGNFPGRFSGRQFSNSRSEMNVSTLELGDSALYLCASSLGLRTGGTEAFFGQGTRLTVV.

The gene calls are TRBV30 and TRBJ1-2, with TRBD1 matching over 9 bases. CDR1 is GTSNPN and CDR2 is SVGIG in the germline V gene (reference sequence). V lost 0 bases to trimming and J lost 5 bases; unmatched junction nucleotides: 7. The CDR3 has 15 amino acids. The CDR3 spells CAWSVTGTGLYGYTF. CDR3 in DNA: TGTGCCTGGAGTGTCACCGGGACAGGGCTGTATGGCTACACCTTC.